This T cell receptor (beta chain) was recorded in a study of post-analysis software for immune sequencing data. Ten or more counts support this clonotype. Its target is unknown. Germline CDR1 SGHDT, CDR2 YYEEEE. The CDR3 loop spans 13 amino acids. V was trimmed by 0 bases and J by 2 bases, leaving 4 bases between them. The TCR beta cDNA libraries carried unique molecular identifiers. In TCRdb, the PCR reads were re-called with MiXCR into one record per CDR3 protein. This table holds 150,000 to 200,000 distinct CDR3 sequences, approximately 30% found once. Study observations and caveats: Co-batched samples clustered tightly together by F measure. TRBV segments more frequent in patients than in controls numbered five and included TRBV5-6, TRBV5-1 and TRBV20-1.

The specimen sequenced was blood. This TCR was sampled from a girl between 10 and 17 years old with multiple sclerosis. The chain recombines TRBV5-6 with TRBJ2-3; unclear D gene. Here the CDR3 reads CASSLGITDTQYF. CDR3 in DNA: TGTGCCAGCAGCTTGGGAATCACAGATACGCAGTATTTT.